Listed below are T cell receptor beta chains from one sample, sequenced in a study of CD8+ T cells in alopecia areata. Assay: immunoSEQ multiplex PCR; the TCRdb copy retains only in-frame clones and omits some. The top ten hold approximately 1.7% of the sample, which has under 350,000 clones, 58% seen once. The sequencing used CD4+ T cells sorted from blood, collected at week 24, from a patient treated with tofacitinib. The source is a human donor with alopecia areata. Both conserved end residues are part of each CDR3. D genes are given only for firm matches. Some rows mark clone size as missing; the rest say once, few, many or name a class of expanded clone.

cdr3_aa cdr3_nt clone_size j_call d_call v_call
CASSLGPPEETQYF TGTGCCAGCAGCTTAGGGCCGCCCGAGGAGACCCAGTACTTC - TRBJ2-5 - TRBV7-2
CSVDRDTQYF TGCAGCGTGGACAGGGATACGCAGTATTTT - TRBJ2-3 TRBD1 TRBV29-1
CASSYGRLAGRETQYF TGTGCCAGCAGTTACGGACGACTAGCCGGGCGAGAGACCCAGTACTTC - TRBJ2-5 TRBD2 TRBV9
CASSLPGAKETQYF TGTGCCAGCAGTTTACCGGGGGCGAAGGAGACCCAGTACTTC few TRBJ2-5 - TRBV28
CAISESLRDGYTF TGTGCCATCAGTGAGTCGCTGAGGGATGGCTACACCTTC once TRBJ1-2 - TRBV10-3
CASSSGTGNNQPQHF TGTGCCAGTAGCAGCGGGACAGGGAACAATCAGCCCCAGCATTTT - TRBJ1-5 TRBD1 TRBV19
CASSQVVRTRYTDTQYF TGCGCCAGCAGCCAAGTAGTAAGGACAAGGTACACAGATACGCAGTATTTT - TRBJ2-3 - TRBV4-1
CASSLEAGQGGGGELFF TGCGCCAGCAGCTTGGAAGCGGGACAGGGAGGCGGCGGGGAGCTGTTTTTT many TRBJ2-2 TRBD1 TRBV5-1
CAWSVRPTGRSYEQYF TGTGCCTGGAGTGTAAGGCCCACCGGACGGAGCTACGAGCAGTACTTC - TRBJ2-7 - TRBV30
CSVRAPLSSYEQYF TGCAGCGTAAGGGCGCCTCTCAGCTCCTACGAGCAGTACTTC few TRBJ2-7 - TRBV29-1
CASSSSTITNYGYTF TGTGCCAGCAGCTCGTCGACGATCACTAACTATGGCTACACCTTC - TRBJ1-2 - TRBV11-1
CASSTDLEQFF TGTGCCAGCAGCACGGACCTTGAGCAGTTCTTC - TRBJ2-1 - TRBV7-9
CASRRSYANTGELFF TGTGCCAGCAGGAGGTCCTACGCGAACACCGGGGAGCTGTTTTTT - TRBJ2-2 - TRBV6-1
CASSRGGRRTDTQYF TGTGCCAGCAGCCGGGGGGGCAGGCGAACAGATACGCAGTATTTT once TRBJ2-3 TRBD2 TRBV7-2
CASSWGRDTQYF TGTGCCAGCAGCTGGGGCCGGGATACGCAGTATTTT - TRBJ2-3 - TRBV5-4
CASSYGWTGPGAKNIQYF TGTGCCAGCAGTTACGGGTGGACCGGTCCAGGTGCCAAAAACATTCAGTACTTC - TRBJ2-4 - TRBV6-7
CASSDSNQPQHF TGTGCCAGCAGTGATTCTAATCAGCCCCAGCATTTT - TRBJ1-5 - TRBV2
CASALDHGTGLNIQYF TGTGCCAGCGCCCTCGATCACGGGACAGGGCTAAACATTCAGTACTTC - TRBJ2-4 TRBD1 TRBV10-3
CASSVASYGYTF TGTGCCAGCAGTGTAGCGTCGTATGGCTACACCTTC - TRBJ1-2 - TRBV6-1
CASSLDPRETQYF TGTGCCAGCAGCTTGGACCCGAGGGAGACCCAGTACTTC - TRBJ2-5 - TRBV13
CASSPVGQPQHF TGTGCCAGCTCACCAGTGGGACAGCCCCAGCATTTT - TRBJ1-5 - TRBV18
CATSRDPLHTLGGNSPLHF TGTGCCACCAGCAGAGATCCTCTACATACCCTGGGCGGTAATTCACCCCTCCACTTT - TRBJ1-6 - TRBV15
CASSLRGDSYNEQFF TGCGCCAGCAGCTTGCGAGGGGACTCCTACAATGAGCAGTTCTTC - TRBJ2-1 - TRBV5-1
CASSPYRNRGTYGYTF TGTGCCAGCAGTCCCTACCGGAACAGGGGGACCTATGGCTACACCTTC once TRBJ1-2 TRBD1 TRBV27